This is a list of T cell receptor beta chains from one sample in a study of blood T cell repertoires in COVID-19. This table comes from immunoSEQ multiplex PCR, and its TCRdb copy is limited to in-frame clones, with some not included. The sample records over 300,000 clones, about 84% being singletons. The sequencing input was peripheral blood. These receptors came from a woman in her fifties or sixties with acute or convalescent COVID-19. Each CDR3 is given with its conserved first and last residue. The D gene is left open where the match is weak. Not every row has a clone size; where given, it reads once, few, many or a size class.

V gene,clone size,D gene,J gene,CDR3 DNA,CDR3 protein
TRBV28,NA,NA,TRBJ1-1,TGTGCCAGCAGGAAACAGGGAACTGAAGCTTTCTTT,CASRKQGTEAFF
TRBV30,NA,TRBD1,TRBJ1-2,TGTGCCTGGAGGAAATTACCGGGACAGGGGAGCGGCTACACCTTC,CAWRKLPGQGSGYTF
TRBV6-5,once,NA,TRBJ2-1,TGTGCCAGCAGCCACGGCCGCGCAGGGGAGCAGTTCTTC,CASSHGRAGEQFF
TRBV5-1,NA,NA,TRBJ2-3,TGCGCCAGCATGGAGGGTTCTATGAATACGCAGTATTTT,CASMEGSMNTQYF
TRBV19,NA,NA,TRBJ2-5,TGTGCCAGTAGTATGGGGCTAGTAAAGACCCAGTACTTC,CASSMGLVKTQYF
TRBV19,NA,NA,TRBJ2-1,TGTGCCAGTAGTACCTACAGGATTTACAATGAGCAGTTCTTC,CASSTYRIYNEQFF
TRBV6-2/TRBV6-3,NA,TRBD2,TRBJ2-3,TGTGCCAGCAGTTACTCGATGGTAGTAGCGGGAGGGCCGAATACGCAGTATTTT,CASSYSMVVAGGPNTQYF
TRBV9,NA,NA,TRBJ2-1,TGTGCCAGCAGCGCGCCGTACAGGGAACCCTACAATGAGCAGTTCTTC,CASSAPYREPYNEQFF
TRBV29-1,few,NA,TRBJ1-2,TGCAGCGTTGAAAATCCAGGCAGCTATGGCTACACCTTC,CSVENPGSYGYTF
TRBV27,NA,TRBD2,TRBJ2-1,TGTGCCAGCAGTTTACTTAGCGGGAGCCGGTACAATGAGCAGTTCTTC,CASSLLSGSRYNEQFF
TRBV15,NA,NA,TRBJ1-6,TGTGCCACCAGCGCTCAAAGGGGGGGATCACCCCTCCACTTT,CATSAQRGGSPLHF
TRBV18,NA,TRBD1,TRBJ2-4,TGTGCCAGCTCACCAATACGGCAGGGGGCGAACATTCAGTACTTC,CASSPIRQGANIQYF
TRBV7-2,NA,NA,TRBJ2-3,TGTGCCAGCAGCCCGCAGGGTGACACGCAGTATTTT,CASSPQGDTQYF
TRBV5-4,NA,NA,TRBJ1-2,TGTGCCAGCAGCTTGGTGGGGAGAGGCCCGAGTAACTATGGCTACACCTTC,CASSLVGRGPSNYGYTF
TRBV2,NA,TRBD2,TRBJ2-2,TGTGCCAGCAGGCGAGCGGGAGGGGTGAACACCGGGGAGCTGTTTTTT,CASRRAGGVNTGELFF
TRBV7-8,NA,TRBD1,TRBJ2-7,TGTGCCAGCAGCGGGGGACAGCGGTACGAGCAGTACTTC,CASSGGQRYEQYF
TRBV9,NA,NA,TRBJ1-6,TGTGCCAGCAGCGTTCAGGACAGCAACTATTCACCCCTCCACTTT,CASSVQDSNYSPLHF
TRBV4-1,many,NA,TRBJ1-1,TGCGCCAGCAGCCGAGTAACTATGAACACTGAAGCTTTCTTT,CASSRVTMNTEAFF
TRBV30,NA,TRBD1,TRBJ1-4,TGTGCCTGGACCGGGGACAGTCCAACTAATGAAAAACTGTTTTTT,CAWTGDSPTNEKLFF
TRBV28,NA,NA,TRBJ2-7,TGTGCCAGCAGTTTAACTAGTGTGGTGTCGGACGAGCAGTACTTC,CASSLTSVVSDEQYF
TRBV4-1,once,TRBD2,TRBJ2-1,TGCGCCAGCAGCCAAACCGGGACTAGCGGGATGAATGAGCAGTTCTTC,CASSQTGTSGMNEQFF
TRBV28,few,NA,TRBJ1-1,TGTGCCAGCAGTTCTAACACTGAAGCTTTCTTT,CASSSNTEAFF
TRBV6-6,NA,NA,TRBJ2-3,TGTGCCAGCATACGTAGCGGAAGCACAGATACGCAGTATTTT,CASIRSGSTDTQYF
TRBV27,NA,TRBD2,TRBJ2-1,TGTGCCAGCAGGCTCGATCGGGAGGGCCTCTACAATGAGCAGTTCTTC,CASRLDREGLYNEQFF
TRBV9,NA,NA,TRBJ2-5,TGTGCCAGCAGCGTAGGCCCCAGGGGGACCCAGTACTTC,CASSVGPRGTQYF
TRBV11-2,NA,TRBD1,TRBJ1-6,TGTGCCAGCAGCTTAGAACAGGGGTTAAGGAATTCACCCCTCCACTTT,CASSLEQGLRNSPLHF
TRBV7-8,NA,TRBD1,TRBJ1-5,TGTGCCAGCAGCGTGGGACAGGGGGCTAATCAGCCCCAGCATTTT,CASSVGQGANQPQHF
TRBV11-2,NA,TRBD1,TRBJ1-2,TGTGCCAGCAGCCGGACAGGAGATGGCTACACCTTC,CASSRTGDGYTF
TRBV28,NA,NA,TRBJ2-2,TGTGCCAGCACGTTGTCAGGGCCATACACCGGGGAGCTGTTTTTT,CASTLSGPYTGELFF
TRBV11-2,NA,TRBD2,TRBJ2-3,TGTGCCAGCAGCTTGGGTCTAGCGGGAGGGCGGGGAGATACGCAGTATTTT,CASSLGLAGGRGDTQYF
TRBV6-5,NA,NA,TRBJ1-1,TGTGCCAGCACCCCAGCCGGGGACATGGGCACTGAAGCTTTCTTT,CASTPAGDMGTEAFF
TRBV19,once,NA,TRBJ2-6,TGTGCCAGTACCGCCTGGAGGTCGGGGGCCAACGTCCTGACTTTC,CASTAWRSGANVLTF
TRBV2,NA,TRBD2,TRBJ2-7,TGTGCCAGCAGTGAAGATAGCCTAGCGGGATTTTCCGAGCAGTACTTC,CASSEDSLAGFSEQYF
TRBV10-3,NA,NA,TRBJ2-1,TGTGCCATCAGTGATAAGGAGGGATACTCCTACAATGAGCAGTTCTTC,CAISDKEGYSYNEQFF
TRBV19,NA,TRBD2,TRBJ2-1,TGTGCCAGTAGGGTAGGGCTAGCGGGAGCTCGGGAGCAGTTCTTC,CASRVGLAGAREQFF
TRBV20-1,few,TRBD2,TRBJ2-7,TGCAGTGCTAGTCCCTCCGGACTAGCGGGGGCAACCTACGAGCAGTACTTC,CSASPSGLAGATYEQYF
TRBV19,NA,NA,TRBJ2-7,TGTGCCAGTAAAGACGTTGAGGTACCCGAGCAGTACTTC,CASKDVEVPEQYF
TRBV28,NA,NA,TRBJ1-5,TGTGCCAGCAGTTTGGCAGGGATGGATCTAAATCAGCCCCAGCATTTT,CASSLAGMDLNQPQHF
TRBV6-2/TRBV6-3,NA,NA,TRBJ2-1,TGTGCCAGCAGTTACTCCGGTCTAAAGGGGGACAATGAGCAGTTCTTC,CASSYSGLKGDNEQFF
TRBV6-5,NA,NA,TRBJ2-2,TGTGCCAGCAGGACACTAGAGCACACCGGGGAGCTGTTTTTT,CASRTLEHTGELFF
TRBV9,NA,TRBD2,TRBJ2-1,TGTGCCAGCAGCGTAGGCGGGACTAGCAATGAGCAGTTCTTC,CASSVGGTSNEQFF